The clone carrying this T cell receptor (beta chain) was recorded only once. Its antigen is still unknown. This entry comes from a study of T cell responses to AZD1222 COVID-19 vaccine. General study points: Clonal diversity was possibly underestimated, and white British individuals and females predominated among donors. The number of AZD1222 recipients seropositive at baseline was only five or six. Reports say nearly half of spike-specific TCRs go after unmutated variant regions. Dominant at 160-218 and 743-854, vaccine-associated CD4 TCRs also spanned spike.

This CDR3 spans 17 amino acids. V lost 3 bases and J 0 bases, leaving 17 bases between the germline ends. Germline V gene data show CDR1 as SGHTS and CDR2 as YDEGEE. Here immunoSEQ multiplex PCR was the method, and the copy in TCRdb shows in-frame clones only, minus some. This table holds about 110,000 clones, approximately 89% found once. This TCR was recovered from an adult in good health. This material consisted of peripheral blood, taken on day 0 of MenACWY control vaccination. This chain links TRBV5-8 with TRBJ2-3; TRBD2 might be the D (6 bases). The CDR3 region is CASSYPGTGVSTDTQYF. The CDR3 DNA reads TGTGCCAGCAGCTACCCCGGGACGGGGGTTAGCACAGATACGCAGTATTTT.